Listed here are 10 T cell receptor beta chains from one sample, sequenced in a study of Graves' ophthalmopathy and Graves' hyperthyroidism. RNA served as the template for amplifying TCR beta CDR3 regions. An opening RT-PCR round employed HTBI primers and preceded a second-round multiplex PCR. TCRdb re-called the multiplex PCR reads through MiXCR, storing one row per CDR3 protein. The data hold roughly 1.1 million distinct CDR3 sequences, with around a third observed a single time. Specimen: peripheral blood or thyroid tissue (not recorded which). The receptors stem from an adult man with Graves' hyperthyroidism.

This clonotype is a singleton in its sample. A much larger clone is a single base away; this may be a read error. The chain employs TRBV12-3 or TRBV12-4 and TRBJ1-2; 10 nucleotides align to TRBD1. The V gene end was trimmed by 6 bases and the J gene end by 6 bases; junction bases not matched to a gene: 4. The CDR3 sequence is 13 residues long. The CDR3 sequence: CASRRQGAHGYTF. The CDR3 bases are TGTGCCAGCAGAAGACAGGGGGCGCATGGCTACACCTTC.

There are many counts of this clonotype. The genes are TRBV5-1 and TRBJ2-7; 7 positions match TRBD1. The CDR3 is made up of 16 amino acids. From germline, CDR1 is SGHRS and CDR2 YFSETQ. With V trimmed by 4 bases and J by 2 bases, 12 bases remained unmatched. This CDR3 is CASSILSGTVPYEQYF. In DNA, the CDR3 is TGCGCCAGCAGCATCCTCTCCGGGACAGTGCCCTACGAGCAGTACTTC. Looking up the rest from reference TRBV5-1 and TRBJ2-7 gives the full variable domain: KAGVTQTPRYLIKTRGQQVTLSCSPISGHRSVSWYQQTPGQGLQFLFEYFSETQRNKGNFPGRFSGRQFSNSRSEMNVSTLELGDSALYLCASSILSGTVPYEQYFGPGTRLTVT.

V gene TRBV7-3 combines with J gene TRBJ1-5, with 10 bases that match TRBD1. The CDR3 loop spans 16 amino acids. CDR1 and CDR2 from the germline V gene are SGHTA and FQGTGA. Trimming at V came to 5 bases and at J to 4 bases, leaving 8 bases not matched to a gene. The CDR3 bases are TGTGCCAGCAGCCCAACCGGGACAGGGGTGAATCAGCCCCAGCATTTT. It codes for CASSPTGTGVNQPQHF.

There are many counts of this clonotype. The chain uses TRBV6-6 and TRBJ2-7; no definite D call. With 4 bases removed from V and 0 bases from J, the gap between germline ends came to 10 bases. Germline V gene sequence: CDR1 MNHNY, CDR2 SVGAGI (reference sequence). CDR3 length: 14 residues. The chain's CDR3 is CASSLTTSSYEQYF. CDR3 in DNA: TGTGCCAGCAGTTTGACGACGAGCTCCTACGAGCAGTACTTC.

Remarks on this clonotype: This sequence may be a read error, since a much larger clone differs from it by one base. The chain couples TRBV5-5 to TRBJ1-6; D call uncertain. The germline V gene has CDR1 SGHKS and CDR2 YYEKEE (reference sequence). The CDR3 covers 12 residues. Trimming left V 4 bases short and J 15 bases short, with 14 bases between. The CDR3 DNA follows: TGTGCCAGCAGCCCCCCCGACACGTTCCTCCACTTT. This gives the protein CASSPPDTFLHF.

This clonotype was picked up many times. V usage is TRBV12-3 or TRBV12-4 and J usage is TRBJ1-1, with no clear D. V lost 2 bases to trimming and J lost 2 bases, with 9 bases between them. This CDR3 has 14 residues. This chain's CDR3 is CASSLIQTNTEAFF. Here the CDR3 DNA reads TGTGCCAGCAGTTTAATACAGACAAACACTGAAGCTTTCTTT.

This clonotype was picked up many times. The rearrangement links TRBV7-2 to TRBJ1-2, with 7 bases fitting TRBD1. This CDR3 region has 15 residues. Germline assignment: CDR1 SGHTA and CDR2 FQGNSA. Germline trimming cut 0 bases from V and 1 base from J; bases unmatched to any gene: 2. CDR3 region: CASSLAQGDNYGYTF. The CDR3 region has the DNA TGTGCCAGCAGCTTAGCGCAGGGGGATAACTATGGCTACACCTTC.

The table lists this clonotype with many counts. V usage is TRBV6-5 and J usage is TRBJ1-1; TRBD1 might be the D (6 bases). This CDR3 is built from 16 residues. Trimming took off 4 bases at V and 8 bases at J, with 23 bases between the two ends. From germline, CDR1 is MNHEY and CDR2 SVGAGI. The CDR3 sequence: CASSSHRVQMVPEAFF. The CDR3 coding sequence is TGTGCCAGCAGTTCGCACAGGGTGCAGATGGTACCGGAAGCTTTCTTT.

This clonotype has ten or more counts. The CDR3 protein is CASVSGSYEQYF. Written as DNA, the CDR3 is TGTGCCAGCGTTAGCGGCTCCTACGAGCAGTACTTC. This chain uses TRBV7-9 with TRBJ2-7; the D gene is possibly TRBD2 (6 bases). CDR3 size: 12 residues. Germline V gene lookup returns CDR1 SEHNR and CDR2 FQNEAQ (reference sequence). V lost 8 bases, J lost 0 bases, and 8 bases lay in between.

This clonotype has ten or more counts. At one of its ends the junction is not consistent with the germline gene, which may arise from a read error. This chain connects TRBV7-2 to TRBJ1-5, with D uncertain. The CDR3 is 10 residues long. The germline CDR1 and CDR2 sequences are SGHTA and FQGNSA. CDR3 bases: TGTGCCAGCAGCTTAGGGCCCGAGAATTTT. It codes for CASSLGPENF.